These T cell receptor beta chains were read from a single sample in a study of T cell responses to AZD1222 COVID-19 vaccine. TCRdb keeps only in-frame clones here, not all; method: immunoSEQ multiplex PCR. The sample yields 140,000 to 150,000 clones, 80% to 90% seen once. This specimen was peripheral blood, taken on day 0 of AZD1222 vaccination. Receptors were obtained from an adult in good health. The CDR3 runs from the conserved cysteine through the conserved F or W. D genes are given only for firm matches. Expanded clones are given a class, and other clones once, few, many or no size at all.

J: TRBJ2-1; length: 15; size: -; V: TRBV6-5; D: TRBD1; CDR3: CASSQPGQGKDEQFF; DNA: TGTGCCAGCAGTCAACCGGGACAGGGGAAGGATGAGCAGTTCTTC
J: TRBJ1-1; length: 15; size: -; V: TRBV7-9; D: -; CDR3: CASSLQGPRYTEAFF; DNA: TGTGCCAGCAGCTTACAGGGACCGCGTTACACTGAAGCTTTCTTT
J: TRBJ2-1; length: 18; size: once; V: TRBV5-1; D: TRBD2; CDR3: CASSTRLAGATGGNEQFF; DNA: TGCGCCAGCAGCACGCGACTAGCGGGGGCCACGGGGGGCAATGAGCAGTTCTTC
J: TRBJ1-2; length: 14; size: -; V: TRBV5-6; D: -; CDR3: CASSLWAGVGGYTF; DNA: TGTGCCAGCAGCTTGTGGGCAGGGGTCGGGGGCTACACCTTC
J: TRBJ1-4; length: 14; size: -; V: TRBV2; D: TRBD1; CDR3: CASKKTGGNEKLFF; DNA: TGTGCCAGCAAAAAGACAGGGGGGAATGAAAAACTGTTTTTT
J: TRBJ2-7; length: 16; size: -; V: TRBV7-3; D: TRBD1; CDR3: CASSLAMTGGTYEQYF; DNA: TGTGCCAGCAGCTTAGCAATGACAGGGGGAACCTACGAGCAGTACTTC
J: TRBJ2-2; length: 15; size: -; V: TRBV6-5; D: TRBD1; CDR3: CASKHRGSNTGELFF; DNA: TGTGCCAGCAAACACAGGGGCTCGAACACCGGGGAGCTGTTTTTT
J: TRBJ1-1; length: 10; size: -; V: TRBV29-1; D: -; CDR3: CSVKNTEAFF; DNA: TGCAGCGTAAAGAACACTGAAGCTTTCTTT
J: TRBJ1-1; length: 14; size: once; V: TRBV5-6; D: -; CDR3: CASSLVGGGTEAFF; DNA: TGTGCCAGCAGCTTGGTTGGAGGCGGCACTGAAGCTTTCTTT
J: TRBJ1-6; length: 15; size: -; V: TRBV6-5; D: -; CDR3: CASSYSRRVDSPLHF; DNA: TGTGCCAGCAGTTACTCGCGCAGGGTGGATTCACCCCTCCACTTT
J: TRBJ1-5; length: 14; size: -; V: TRBV5-1; D: TRBD1; CDR3: CASSLAQGNQPQHF; DNA: TGCGCCAGCAGCTTGGCACAGGGGAATCAGCCCCAGCATTTT
J: TRBJ1-2; length: 12; size: -; V: TRBV24-1; D: -; CDR3: CATSDPGIGYTF; DNA: TGTGCCACCAGTGATCCAGGGATTGGCTACACCTTC
J: TRBJ1-2; length: 18; size: -; V: TRBV4-3; D: -; CDR3: CASSQERGEGGSNYGYTF; DNA: TGCGCCAGCAGCCAAGAACGGGGCGAGGGAGGATCTAACTATGGCTACACCTTC
J: TRBJ1-2; length: 14; size: -; V: TRBV19; D: -; CDR3: CASRGLDKNYGYTF; DNA: TGTGCCAGCAGGGGCCTGGACAAAAACTATGGCTACACCTTC
J: TRBJ1-2; length: 13; size: once; V: TRBV5-1; D: -; CDR3: CASTLEGNYGYTF; DNA: TGCGCCAGCACCCTGGAGGGGAACTATGGCTACACCTTC
J: TRBJ1-6; length: 16; size: -; V: TRBV10-3; D: -; CDR3: CAIRRDTSSYNSPLHF; DNA: TGTGCCATCAGAAGGGACACCAGCTCCTATAATTCACCCCTCCACTTT
J: TRBJ1-1; length: 19; size: -; V: TRBV15; D: TRBD1; CDR3: CATSRDYATGGLDNTEAFF; DNA: TGTGCCACCAGCAGAGATTATGCAACAGGGGGACTTGACAACACTGAAGCTTTCTTT
J: TRBJ2-3; length: 15; size: -; V: TRBV9; D: -; CDR3: CASSPSWGSTDTQYF; DNA: TGTGCCAGCAGCCCTTCTTGGGGCTCTACAGATACGCAGTATTTT
J: TRBJ1-1; length: 11; size: -; V: TRBV12-5; D: -; CDR3: CASGFGAEAFF; DNA: TGTGCTAGTGGTTTTGGTGCTGAAGCTTTCTTT
J: TRBJ2-5; length: 16; size: -; V: TRBV5-6; D: TRBD1; CDR3: CASTLRGDRRRGTQYF; DNA: TGTGCCAGCACTCTTAGAGGGGACAGGCGACGAGGGACCCAGTACTTC
J: TRBJ2-2; length: 16; size: -; V: TRBV5-8; D: TRBD1; CDR3: CASRHRDRGWIGELFF; DNA: TGTGCCAGCAGGCACCGGGACAGGGGCTGGATCGGGGAGCTGTTTTTT
J: TRBJ2-3; length: 15; size: -; V: TRBV18; D: TRBD1; CDR3: CASSPSAGGFDTQYF; DNA: TGTGCCAGCTCACCAAGCGCAGGGGGCTTTGATACGCAGTATTTT
J: TRBJ1-4; length: 13; size: -; V: TRBV7-9; D: -; CDR3: CASSLVVNEKLFF; DNA: TGTGCCAGCAGCTTAGTTGTGAATGAAAAACTGTTTTTT
J: TRBJ1-5; length: 15; size: few; V: TRBV10-2; D: TRBD1; CDR3: CASRGTGISNQPQHF; DNA: TGCGCCAGCAGAGGGACAGGGATCAGCAATCAGCCCCAGCATTTT
J: TRBJ2-3; length: 12; size: -; V: TRBV7-2; D: -; CDR3: CASSFSRDTQYF; DNA: TGTGCCAGCAGCTTTAGCAGGGATACGCAGTATTTT
J: TRBJ2-1; length: 14; size: -; V: TRBV20-1; D: -; CDR3: CSASSAVGGDEQFF; DNA: TGCAGTGCTAGTTCGGCTGTTGGGGGCGATGAGCAGTTCTTC
J: TRBJ2-7; length: 13; size: -; V: TRBV28; D: -; CDR3: CASSSPNIYEQYF; DNA: TGTGCCAGCAGCTCTCCGAATATATACGAGCAGTACTTC
J: TRBJ2-3; length: 15; size: -; V: TRBV15; D: TRBD1; CDR3: CATSTGAFRTDTQYF; DNA: TGTGCCACCAGTACAGGGGCTTTTCGCACAGATACGCAGTATTTT
J: TRBJ2-1; length: 16; size: -; V: TRBV19; D: TRBD2; CDR3: CASSKTRGSGSNEQFF; DNA: TGTGCCAGTAGTAAAACCCGGGGTAGCGGGAGCAATGAGCAGTTCTTC
J: TRBJ2-1; length: 15; size: -; V: TRBV11-3; D: -; CDR3: CASSLQGGFGNEQFF; DNA: TGTGCCAGCAGCTTGCAGGGCGGTTTCGGCAATGAGCAGTTCTTC
J: TRBJ1-1; length: 13; size: -; V: TRBV27; D: -; CDR3: CASSPTPSPGTFF; DNA: TGTGCCAGCAGCCCGACACCTTCCCCGGGTACTTTCTTT
J: TRBJ1-3; length: 16; size: -; V: TRBV19; D: TRBD1; CDR3: CASSMGQPFSGNTIYF; DNA: TGTGCCAGTAGTATGGGACAGCCGTTCTCTGGAAACACCATATATTTT
J: TRBJ2-6; length: 16; size: few; V: TRBV5-4; D: -; CDR3: CASSFKRNSGANVLTF; DNA: TGTGCCAGCAGCTTTAAGAGAAACTCTGGGGCCAACGTCCTGACTTTC
J: TRBJ2-7; length: 13; size: -; V: TRBV2; D: -; CDR3: CASRQQGTDEQYF; DNA: TGTGCCAGCAGACAACAGGGTACCGACGAGCAGTACTTC
J: TRBJ2-5; length: 16; size: -; V: TRBV7-9; D: TRBD1; CDR3: CASSLLGTGGPETQYF; DNA: TGTGCCAGCAGCTTATTGGGGACAGGGGGACCAGAGACCCAGTACTTC
J: TRBJ1-5; length: 15; size: -; V: TRBV19; D: TRBD1; CDR3: CASSIENRGRQPQHF; DNA: TGTGCCAGTAGTATAGAGAACAGGGGTCGGCAGCCCCAGCATTTT
J: TRBJ2-1; length: 12; size: -; V: TRBV30; D: -; CDR3: CASEGGSNEQFF; DNA: TGTGCTTCCGAGGGGGGTAGCAATGAGCAGTTCTTC
J: TRBJ2-5; length: 15; size: -; V: TRBV6-2/TRBV6-3; D: -; CDR3: CASSYVGADQETQYF; DNA: TGTGCCAGCAGTTATGTTGGGGCGGACCAAGAGACCCAGTACTTC
J: TRBJ2-1; length: 16; size: -; V: TRBV13; D: TRBD2; CDR3: CASSHRREGLYNEQFF; DNA: TGTGCCAGCAGCCACCGGCGGGAGGGCCTGTACAATGAGCAGTTCTTC
J: TRBJ1-5; length: 18; size: once; V: TRBV6-2/TRBV6-3; D: -; CDR3: CASSYGSKSGTGTQPQHF; DNA: TGTGCCAGCAGTTATGGATCAAAGTCCGGCACAGGGACACAGCCCCAGCATTTT
J: TRBJ2-7; length: 14; size: -; V: TRBV5-4; D: -; CDR3: CASSVGVGGDEQYF; DNA: TGTGCCAGCAGCGTTGGGGTCGGGGGCGACGAGCAGTACTTC
J: TRBJ2-1; length: 16; size: -; V: TRBV7-2; D: TRBD1; CDR3: CASSPRQGNSYNEQFF; DNA: TGTGCCAGCAGCCCACGACAGGGAAACTCCTACAATGAGCAGTTCTTC
J: TRBJ2-7; length: 15; size: -; V: TRBV19; D: TRBD2; CDR3: CASRTPGLLSYEQYF; DNA: TGTGCCAGTCGGACACCGGGACTACTCTCCTACGAGCAGTACTTC
J: TRBJ2-2; length: 14; size: -; V: TRBV28; D: -; CDR3: CASRDGENTGELFF; DNA: TGTGCCAGCCGGGACGGAGAAAACACCGGGGAGCTGTTTTTT
J: TRBJ2-7; length: 15; size: -; V: TRBV29-1; D: -; CDR3: CSVVTRLTVSYEQYF; DNA: TGCAGCGTTGTGACCCGCTTGACGGTATCCTACGAGCAGTACTTC
J: TRBJ2-3; length: 13; size: -; V: TRBV30; D: -; CDR3: CAWSLSSTDTQYF; DNA: TGTGCCTGGAGCCTCAGCAGCACAGATACGCAGTATTTT
J: TRBJ2-5; length: 16; size: few; V: TRBV30; D: TRBD2; CDR3: CAWGGGLAGAAGTQYF; DNA: TGTGCCTGGGGGGGAGGACTAGCGGGGGCCGCAGGGACCCAGTACTTC
J: TRBJ1-5; length: 15; size: -; V: TRBV28; D: -; CDR3: CASSLPGRNDQPQHF; DNA: TGTGCCAGCAGTTTGCCAGGGAGGAACGATCAGCCCCAGCATTTT
J: TRBJ1-3; length: 14; size: -; V: TRBV28; D: TRBD1; CDR3: CASSMDRVGNTIYF; DNA: TGTGCCAGCAGTATGGACAGGGTCGGAAACACCATATATTTT
J: TRBJ1-2; length: 13; size: -; V: TRBV9; D: -; CDR3: CASSVATGRGYTF; DNA: TGTGCCAGCAGCGTGGCAACAGGCAGGGGCTACACCTTC
J: TRBJ1-6; length: 15; size: -; V: TRBV29-1; D: -; CDR3: CSVREGSSYNSPLHF; DNA: TGCAGCGTGCGGGAGGGTAGCTCCTATAATTCACCCCTCCACTTT
J: TRBJ2-3; length: 13; size: -; V: TRBV5-8; D: -; CDR3: CASILAGSDTQYF; DNA: -
J: TRBJ1-1; length: 13; size: -; V: TRBV18; D: TRBD1; CDR3: CASSLDRVAEAFF; DNA: TGTGCCAGCTCACTGGACAGGGTCGCTGAAGCTTTCTTT
J: TRBJ1-1; length: 15; size: -; V: TRBV27; D: -; CDR3: CASSLSTVRQTEAFF; DNA: TGTGCCAGCAGTTTATCCACAGTGCGCCAGACTGAAGCTTTCTTT